Each of the 25 T cell receptor beta chains below was sequenced from the same sample in a study of T cell responses to AZD1222 COVID-19 vaccine (dated by TCRdb to the early 2020s). Library preparation was by the immunoSEQ multiplex PCR assay. TCRdb took over this immuneACCESS table, retaining in-frame rearrangements with V and J assigned. Such tables are incomplete; in checked studies, under half of the missing clones stem from an unresolved V gene, and the remainder is unexplained. This sample is represented by 89,000 or so clones; approximately 86% of them were singletons. The ten largest make up around 8.2% of the sample. Explained via the paper, the time point label denotes: baseline before first vaccination. The sequences come from peripheral blood, collected on day 0 of AZD1222 vaccination. These receptors were obtained from an adult in good health.

Only a few counts were recorded for this clone. The chain recombines TRBV7-9 with TRBJ2-7, with D possibly matching TRBD1 (6 bases). Germline assignment: CDR1 SEHNR and CDR2 FQNEAQ (reference sequence). CDR3 length: 14 amino acids. The V and J ends lost 7 bases and 2 bases respectively, with 15 bases between them. In nucleotides, the CDR3 is TGTGCCAGCACCCGGGACACGGTAACCTACGAGCAGTACTTC. The encoded protein is CASTRDTVTYEQYF.

This clone appeared a single time. The chain links TRBV27 to TRBJ2-7; no clear D gene. Trimming pared 1 base from V and 1 base from J, leaving 8 bases between. The CDR3 runs 14 residues. Per germline, CDR1 MNHEY and CDR2 SMNVEV (reference sequence). The CDR3: CASSLYGRSYEQYF. As DNA, the CDR3 is TGTGCCAGCAGTTTATACGGACGGTCCTACGAGCAGTACTTC.

This clone was recorded only once. This chain links TRBV5-1 with TRBJ2-2; perhaps TRBD2 as D (6 bases). The CDR3 has 15 amino acids. Deletions cut 2 bases from V and 4 bases from J, with 12 bases between. Germline V CDR1 and CDR2: SGHRS, YFSETQ. In nucleotides, the CDR3 is TGCGCCAGCAGCTTCAATGGGGAGGTCACCGGGGAGCTGTTTTTT. Protein product: CASSFNGEVTGELFF.

This chain joins TRBV12-3 or TRBV12-4 and TRBJ1-3; D unclear. The V end lost 6 bases, the J end lost 0 bases, and 6 bases lay between the germline ends. This CDR3 is built from 13 residues. The CDR3 protein is CASRLSSGNTIYF. The CDR3 bases are TGTGCCAGCAGGTTGAGCTCTGGAAACACCATATATTTT.

The table lists this clone with a count of one. This chain joins TRBV24-1 and TRBJ1-2; D call uncertain. CDR3 length: 12 amino acids. The V gene's germline CDR1 is KGHDR and CDR2 SFDVKD. V was shortened by 7 bases and J by 0 bases, with 5 bases between the two germline ends. The CDR3 loop reads CATRGSNYGYTF. The CDR3, as DNA: TGTGCCACCAGGGGATCTAACTATGGCTACACCTTC.

The chain combines TRBV28 with TRBJ2-3; TRBD1 might be the D (5 bases). The germline V and J ends were trimmed by 3 bases and 2 bases, with 18 bases remaining between them. Germline CDR1 reads MDHEN; CDR2 reads SYDVKM. The CDR3 has 17 amino acids. CDR3 amino acids: CASSFGRSGHPTDTQYF. The CDR3 nucleotides read TGTGCCAGCAGTTTTGGGCGGTCAGGGCATCCCACAGATACGCAGTATTTT. Looking up the rest from reference TRBV28 and TRBJ2-3 gives the full variable domain: DVKVTQSSRYLVKRTGEKVFLECVQDMDHENMFWYRQDPGLGLRLIYFSYDVKMKEKGDIPEGYSVSREKKERFSLILESASTNQTSMYLCASSFGRSGHPTDTQYFGPGTRLTVL.

This clone showed up just a few times. The J gene is TRBJ2-3, the V gene TRBV28, with 13 bases matching TRBD2. This CDR3 is 17 amino acids long. J lost 1 base, V lost 5 bases, and 6 bases had no gene match. Germline V gene lookup returns CDR1 MDHEN and CDR2 SYDVKM. The CDR3, as DNA: TGTGCCAGCAGTGTGAGCGGGACTAGCGGGGGCACAGATACGCAGTATTTT. It codes for CASSVSGTSGGTDTQYF. Full variable domain (remainder filled in from reference TRBV28 and TRBJ2-3): DVKVTQSSRYLVKRTGEKVFLECVQDMDHENMFWYRQDPGLGLRLIYFSYDVKMKEKGDIPEGYSVSREKKERFSLILESASTNQTSMYLCASSVSGTSGGTDTQYFGPGTRLTVL.

The chain links TRBV7-2 to TRBJ2-3; D is possibly TRBD2 (5 bases). V dropped 5 bases and J dropped 0 bases, with 12 bases sitting between them. Germline CDR1 SGHTA, CDR2 FQGNSA. The CDR3 consists of 15 residues. The CDR3 sequence: CASSLGGTSTDTQYF. The CDR3 coding sequence is TGTGCCAGCAGCCTTGGAGGAACTAGCACAGATACGCAGTATTTT.

Only a few counts were recorded for this clone. V is TRBV2 and J is TRBJ1-2; D gene ambiguous. Trimming cost V 2 bases and J 13 bases, with 11 bases left between them. CDR3 length: 11 residues. Germline lookup yields CDR1 SNHLY and CDR2 FYNNEI. As DNA, the CDR3 is TGTGCCAGCAGTGAATCTTACAAGGCCACCTTC. It is translated as CASSESYKATF. Looking up the rest from reference TRBV2 and TRBJ1-2 gives the full variable domain: EPEVTQTPSHQVTQMGQEVILRCVPISNHLYFYWYRQILGQKVEFLVSFYNNEISEKSEIFDDQFSVERPDGSNFTLKIRSTKLEDSAMYFCASSESYKATFGSGTRLTVV.

The chain couples TRBV9 to TRBJ1-5, with 11 positions matching TRBD1. The V gene's germline CDR1 is SGDLS and CDR2 YYNGEE. Trimming took 3 bases from V and 10 from J; bases not matched to a gene: 6. CDR3 length: 14 amino acids. The CDR3 DNA follows: TGTGCCAGCAGCGCGGGACAGGGGGATCGCCCCCAGCATTTT. This translates into CASSAGQGDRPQHF.

The V gene is TRBV5-1, the J gene TRBJ1-1, with D possibly matching TRBD1 (6 bases). CDR3 size: 19 residues. Germline V CDR1 and CDR2: SGHRS, YFSETQ. V lost 3 bases and J lost 0, with 24 bases in between. This CDR3 reads CASSSDSFLLYAMNTEAFF. In DNA, the CDR3 is TGCGCCAGCAGCTCGGACAGCTTCCTTCTATACGCCATGAACACTGAAGCTTTCTTT.

The chain carries TRBV6-5 and TRBJ2-7; 8 bases fit TRBD2. Germline lookup yields CDR1 MNHEY and CDR2 SVGAGI. V trimming: 8 bases; J trimming: 1 base; junction bases outside the gene matches: 4. The CDR3 spans 13 residues. The CDR3 sequence: CASQAGVSYEQYF. In nucleotides, the CDR3 is TGTGCCAGCCAAGCGGGAGTATCCTACGAGCAGTACTTC.

This chain connects TRBV7-3 to TRBJ2-7; D remains unclear. There are 13 residues in the CDR3. V gave up 0 bases and J gave up 5 bases, with 8 bases separating them. CDR1 is SGHTA, CDR2 FQGTGA, per germline. The CDR3 region is CASSLTPSNEQYF. DNA for the CDR3: TGTGCCAGCAGCTTAACCCCCAGCAACGAGCAGTACTTC.

The CDR3 sequence: CASSLGRLSWRGTDTQYF. The CDR3 DNA reads TGTGCCAGCAGCTTAGGGAGACTATCCTGGCGAGGGACAGATACGCAGTATTTT. V gene TRBV7-2 combines with J gene TRBJ2-3; perhaps TRBD2 as D (5 bases). CDR3 length: 18 amino acids. The germline CDR1 and CDR2 sequences are SGHTA and FQGNSA. The V and J ends lost 1 base and 3 bases respectively, with 20 bases between them. The complete variable domain, with remaining parts taken from reference TRBV7-2 and TRBJ2-3, reads GAGVSQSPSNKVTEKGKDVELRCDPISGHTALYWYRQSLGQGLEFLIYFQGNSAPDKSGLPSDRFSAERTGGSVSTLTIQRTQQEDSAVYLCASSLGRLSWRGTDTQYFGPGTRLTVL.

V usage is TRBV15 and J usage is TRBJ2-7; possible D gene TRBD2, 5 bases. Trimming took 3 bases from V and 2 from J, leaving 26 bases between them. CDR3 size: 19 residues. The germline gives CDR1 LNHNV, CDR2 YYDKDF (reference sequence). As DNA, the CDR3 is TGTGCCACCAGCAGCCTTCCCTCGAGAGGAGGTCGGTTGACCTACGAGCAGTACTTC. It yields the protein CATSSLPSRGGRLTYEQYF.

This clone has just one count. This chain joins TRBV30 and TRBJ2-1, with a weak D call TRBD2 (6 bases). The length of the CDR3 is 14 residues. Germline loops: CDR1 GTSNPN, CDR2 SVGIG (reference sequence). The V and J ends lost 3 bases and 4 bases respectively, with 13 bases between them. CDR3 bases: TGTGCCTGGAGCCCCGGAGGGAGGTACAATGAGCAGTTCTTC. This gives the protein CAWSPGGRYNEQFF.

The rearrangement uses TRBV15 and TRBJ1-5, with D possibly TRBD1 on 5 matching bases. The V and J ends lost 3 bases and 0 bases respectively, with 6 bases between them. CDR3 length equals 14 residues. Germline assignment: CDR1 LNHNV and CDR2 YYDKDF (reference sequence). CDR3 nucleotide sequence: TGTGCCACCAGCAGTCAGGGTAGCAATCAGCCCCAGCATTTT. It yields the protein CATSSQGSNQPQHF. Drawing the rest from reference TRBV15 and TRBJ1-5, the complete variable domain is DAMVIQNPRYQVTQFGKPVTLSCSQTLNHNVMYWYQQKSSQAPKLLFHYYDKDFNNEADTPDNFQSRRPNTSFCFLDIRSPGLGDTAMYLCATSSQGSNQPQHFGDGTRLSIL.

This rearrangement joins TRBV19 to TRBJ1-2, with D possibly matching TRBD1 (5 bases). This CDR3 has 15 residues. V was pared by 2 bases and J by 7 bases, with 17 bases between. CDR1 is LNHDA and CDR2 is SQIVND in the germline V gene (reference sequence). The CDR3 reads CASSISAAGQRGYTF. CDR3 coding DNA: TGTGCCAGTAGTATATCGGCGGCAGGGCAACGTGGCTACACCTTC.

The chain links TRBV19 to TRBJ1-1; D is unresolved. This CDR3 region has 13 residues. Trimming took off 6 bases at V and 1 base at J, with 9 bases between the two ends. Germline-derived CDR1 and CDR2 are LNHDA and SQIVND (reference sequence). This chain's CDR3 is CASSTVQNTEAFF. The CDR3 bases are TGTGCCAGTAGCACAGTCCAGAACACTGAAGCTTTCTTT.

J is TRBJ2-1 and V is TRBV10-1, with D tentatively TRBD1 or TRBD2 (5 bases each). Germline V gene lookup returns CDR1 WNHNN and CDR2 SYGVQD (reference sequence). V lost 4 bases and J 4 bases, leaving 11 bases between the germline ends. The CDR3 has 14 residues. The CDR3 DNA reads TGCGCCAGCAGTGCCGGGACCGAGTACAATGAGCAGTTCTTC. This encodes CASSAGTEYNEQFF.

The chain is built from TRBV11-2 and TRBJ1-1; D is possibly TRBD1 (5 bases). The V gene's germline CDR1 is SGHAT and CDR2 FQNNGV. The CDR3 is made up of 14 amino acids. The ends were cut back, 1 base at V and 3 bases at J, with 9 bases in the middle. CDR3 bases: TGTGCCAGCAGCTTAGCAGAGGGGTACACTGAAGCTTTCTTT. Amino acids: CASSLAEGYTEAFF.

The rearrangement links TRBV28 to TRBJ2-7, with D unclear. V gave up 6 bases and J gave up 6 bases, with 15 bases separating them. This CDR3 spans 13 amino acids. Looked up from germline, CDR1 is MDHEN and CDR2 is SYDVKM. In DNA form, the CDR3 reads TGTGCCAGCAGCCATAGGTTGGGGTCCGAGCAGTACTTC. Protein sequence: CASSHRLGSEQYF.

The rearrangement joins TRBV29-1 to TRBJ2-3, with a tentative D call TRBD1 (5 bases). Trimming took 8 bases from V and 1 from J, leaving 13 bases between them. CDR1 is SQVTM and CDR2 is ANQGSEA in the germline V gene. The CDR3 is 13 amino acids. The CDR3 bases are TGCAGCTCCCTGGGGCTAGGCACAGATACGCAGTATTTT. It translates to CSSLGLGTDTQYF.

This chain links TRBV29-1 with TRBJ2-2, with D perhaps matching TRBD1 (5 bases). From germline, CDR1 is SQVTM and CDR2 ANQGSEA. The CDR3 has 13 amino acids. Trimming left V 4 bases short and J 4 bases short, with 10 bases between. The CDR3 DNA sequence: TGCAGCGTTGGTAGGGGCAGCACCGGGGAGCTGTTTTTT. Encoded protein: CSVGRGSTGELFF.

The gene calls are TRBV11-1 and TRBJ2-3; D not certain. Trimming cost V 5 bases and J 3 bases, with 3 bases left between them. CDR3 size: 11 residues. Germline CDR1 is SGHAT and CDR2 is FQDESV (reference sequence). The CDR3 nucleotides are TGTGCCAGCAGCAAGACAGATACGCAGTATTTT. As protein: CASSKTDTQYF.